This entry lists 23 T cell receptor beta chains sequenced from one sample in a study of a mutant IDH1 vaccine in newly diagnosed glioma. Time point meaning: week 23, last vaccination. The study gave 300 ug of mutant IDH1 20-mer peptide per vaccine dose, with topical imiquimod. The data were produced by immunoSEQ multiplex PCR, yet TCRdb's version contains in-frame clones alone and is incomplete. Of 43,000 or so clones listed, less than 85% were seen once; the top ten hold around 2.5%. The antigens these receptors bind are not known. Sequencing was performed on PBMCs, taken from a glioma patient whose treatment included an IDH1 peptide vaccine. Every receptor here comes from a woman under 30 with glioma. Some clones in this sample may be carry-over from other donors' samples.

The chain links TRBV6-1 to TRBJ1-2, with a possible D match to TRBD1 (5 bases). Germline CDR1 MNHNS, CDR2 SASEGT. Trimming removed 7 bases at V and 1 base at J, with 10 bases between. The CDR3 sequence is 13 residues long. The CDR3 sequence: CASKSGVNYGYTF. DNA for the CDR3: TGTGCCAGCAAATCGGGGGTTAACTATGGCTACACCTTC.

The chain carries TRBV6-5 and TRBJ2-2, with 10 bases that match TRBD1. Looked up from germline, CDR1 is MNHEY and CDR2 is SVGAGI. Trimming at V came to 5 bases and at J to 5 bases, leaving 5 bases not matched to a gene. The CDR3 runs to 15 residues. The DNA for the CDR3 is TGTGCCAGCAGTCCCTGGGGACAGGGGACCGGGGAGCTGTTTTTT. Residues: CASSPWGQGTGELFF.

The V gene is TRBV6-5, the J gene TRBJ2-7; 7 nucleotides align to TRBD2. The V segment lost 3 bases and the J segment 3 bases; nucleotides outside the gene matches: 5. The germline V gene encodes CDR1 MNHEY and CDR2 SVGAGI. This CDR3 is 14 amino acids long. The DNA for the CDR3 is TGTGCCAGCAGTTATCTCTCTAGCGGCTACGAGCAGTACTTC. As protein: CASSYLSSGYEQYF.

The sample holds one count of this clone. The chain combines TRBV7-9 with TRBJ1-2, with 9 nucleotides matching TRBD1. The J segment lost 8 bases and the V segment lost 3 bases, leaving 4 bases of the junction unmatched. Germline loops: CDR1 SEHNR, CDR2 FQNEAQ (reference sequence). The CDR3 is 13 amino acids. CDR3 nucleotides: TGTGCCAGCAGCTTCGACAGGGGGGGCGGCTACACCTTC. It yields the protein CASSFDRGGGYTF. The complete variable domain, with remaining parts taken from reference TRBV7-9 and TRBJ1-2, reads DTGVSQNPRHKITKRGQNVTFRCDPISEHNRLYWYRQTLGQGPEFLTYFQNEAQLEKSRLLSDRFSAERPKGSFSTLEIQRTEQGDSAMYLCASSFDRGGGYTFGSGTRLTVV.

The gene calls are TRBV6-1 and TRBJ2-3; D possibly corresponds to TRBD1 (6 bases). CDR1 and CDR2 (germline): MNHNS, SASEGT. V was clipped by 8 bases and J by 4 bases, with 16 bases between them. The CDR3 consists of 14 residues. The CDR3 sequence: CASQVQGSADTQYF. CDR3 sequence (DNA): TGTGCCAGCCAGGTGCAGGGGAGTGCAGATACGCAGTATTTT.

This clone has only a few counts. This rearrangement joins TRBV11-3 to TRBJ1-1; no firm D call. Germline V gives CDR1 SGHNT, CDR2 YENEEA. This CDR3 region has 11 residues. Trimming stripped 0 bases from V and 5 bases from J, with 1 base between. The CDR3 DNA follows: TGTGCCAGCAGCTTAGAAACTGAAGCTTTCTTT. It codes for CASSLETEAFF. Based on the CDR3 plus reference TRBV11-3 and TRBJ1-1, the full variable domain is EAGVVQSPRYKIIEKKQPVAFWCNPISGHNTLYWYLQNLGQGPELLIRYENEEAVDDSQLPKDRFSAERLKGVDSTLKIQPAELGDSAVYLCASSLETEAFFGQGTRLTVV.

The chain employs TRBV6-4 and TRBJ2-2, with D possibly matching TRBD2 (6 bases). Trimming removed 4 bases from V and 4 bases from J, with 16 bases in between. Germline-derived CDR1 and CDR2 are MRHNA and SNTAGT. The CDR3 is 16 residues long. CDR3 DNA sequence: TGTGCCAGCAGTGTCCTAGGTGCGGGGAGCACCGGGGAGCTGTTTTTT. Its translation: CASSVLGAGSTGELFF.

This chain connects TRBV6-5 to TRBJ2-7, with D perhaps matching TRBD2 (5 bases). This CDR3 is built from 12 residues. Germline lookup yields CDR1 MNHEY and CDR2 SVGAGI. V was trimmed by 2 bases and J by 6 bases, leaving 8 bases between them. In nucleotides, the CDR3 is TGTGCCAGCAGTTACGAGAGCGGCGAGCAGTACTTC. It is translated as CASSYESGEQYF.

The chain employs TRBV6-5 and TRBJ1-2; D not certain. Germline loops: CDR1 MNHEY, CDR2 SVGAGI. This CDR3 spans 14 amino acids. V was pared by 8 bases and J by 5 bases, with 18 bases between. CDR3 DNA: TGTGCCAGCTTTCGTTGGCTCCCAGATTATGGCTACACCTTC. It codes for CASFRWLPDYGYTF.

The rearrangement links TRBV6-5 to TRBJ2-1; the match to TRBD2 covers 9 bases. V shed 7 bases, J shed 11 bases, and the junction held 15 bases outside the gene matches. Germline loops: CDR1 MNHEY, CDR2 SVGAGI. The CDR3 spans 15 residues. The DNA of the CDR3 is TGTGCCAGCACTCCCCTGCGGGGGGGTCCGTGGCAGCAGTTCTTC. It translates to CASTPLRGGPWQQFF.

This clone appeared a single time. The rearrangement links TRBV11-2 to TRBJ1-3; TRBD1 matches at 8 bases. Per the germline V gene, CDR1 is SGHAT and CDR2 is FQNNGV. V trimming: 5 bases; J trimming: 3 bases; junction bases outside the gene matches: 12. This CDR3 contains 17 residues. CDR3 sequence (DNA): TGTGCCAGCAGCCACGGACAGGGCCCTGGTGGTGGAAACACCATATATTTT. This translates into CASSHGQGPGGGNTIYF.

The chain uses TRBV10-3 and TRBJ2-1, with D tentatively TRBD1 (6 bases). V shed 11 bases and J shed 10 bases, with 21 bases lying between them. The CDR3 contains 13 residues. Germline V CDR1 and CDR2: ENHRY, SYGVKD. This CDR3 is CALTQQPGTEQFF. The CDR3 nucleotides read TGTGCCTTAACCCAACAACCCGGGACAGAGCAGTTCTTC.

Only a few counts were recorded for this clone. The chain employs TRBV9 and TRBJ2-2; D remains ambiguous. This CDR3 spans 13 amino acids. Germline CDR1 SGDLS, CDR2 YYNGEE. V lost 3 bases and J 1 base, leaving 4 bases between the germline ends. CDR3 loop: CASSAQNTGELFF. Here the CDR3 DNA reads TGTGCCAGCAGCGCCCAGAACACCGGGGAGCTGTTTTTT.

J is TRBJ2-1 and V is TRBV6-1, with D hard to call. Germline CDR1 is MNHNS and CDR2 is SASEGT. The CDR3 length is 14 residues. Trimming removed 3 bases at V and 6 bases at J, with 12 bases between. CDR3 sequence: CASSDSDFANEQFF. The CDR3 DNA reads TGTGCCAGCAGTGATAGTGACTTCGCCAATGAGCAGTTCTTC.

The rearrangement joins TRBV4-3 to TRBJ2-7; D gene uncertain. The CDR3 totals 15 residues. Trimming cost V 0 bases and J 2 bases, with 11 bases left between them. CDR1 and CDR2 (germline): LGHNA, YSLEER. The CDR3 here is CASSQEDNGAYEQYF. The CDR3 nucleotides are TGCGCCAGCAGCCAAGAAGACAACGGTGCCTACGAGCAGTACTTC.

This clone has just a few counts. The CDR3 nucleotides are TGTGCCAGCAGCGCCCCAGACTATGGCTACACCTTC. As protein: CASSAPDYGYTF. The rearrangement joins TRBV9 to TRBJ1-2; D call uncertain. Trimming took off 3 bases at V and 3 bases at J, with 6 bases between the two ends. This CDR3 contains 12 residues. Germline values: CDR1 SGDLS, CDR2 YYNGEE.

The chain links TRBV19 to TRBJ2-3; D unresolved. Trimming removed 4 bases from V and 10 bases from J, with 9 bases in between. This CDR3 has 11 amino acids. Looked up from germline, CDR1 is LNHDA and CDR2 is SQIVND (reference sequence). CDR3 bases: TGTGCCAGTAGTAACCTAGTTGCGCAGTATTTT. Amino acids: CASSNLVAQYF.

The chain couples TRBV9 to TRBJ2-6, with D uncertain. CDR3 size: 19 residues. V was trimmed by 0 bases and J by 0 bases, leaving 16 bases between them. Germline CDR1 SGDLS, CDR2 YYNGEE. CDR3 sequence reads: CASSVGPRPSHSGANVLTF. The CDR3 nucleotides read TGTGCCAGCAGCGTAGGCCCCAGACCGTCTCACTCTGGGGCCAACGTCCTGACTTTC.

The V gene is TRBV11-3, the J gene TRBJ2-3, with 12 bases identical to TRBD2. In germline, CDR1 is SGHNT, CDR2 YENEEA. Trimming at V came to 5 bases and at J to 3 bases, leaving 12 bases not matched to a gene. The length of the CDR3 is 18 residues. The CDR3 sequence is CASSTRLAGVGGTDTQYF. CDR3 bases: TGTGCCAGCAGCACCCGACTAGCGGGAGTAGGTGGGACAGATACGCAGTATTTT.

The V gene is TRBV9, the J gene TRBJ1-2, with 9 bases aligning to TRBD1. CDR3 size: 16 residues. V trimming: 3 bases; J trimming: 5 bases; junction bases outside the gene matches: 11. Germline CDR1 SGDLS, CDR2 YYNGEE. The chain's CDR3 is CASSAPRDRVFYGYTF. The CDR3 DNA reads as TGTGCCAGCAGCGCCCCCCGGGACAGGGTATTTTATGGCTACACCTTC.

V is TRBV10-3 and J is TRBJ2-1; maybe TRBD1 (6 bases). CDR1 is ENHRY, CDR2 SYGVKD, per germline. V lost 3 bases, J lost 4 bases, and 7 bases lay in between. CDR3 length equals 13 residues. The CDR3 region is CAISDRGYNEQFF. The CDR3 coding sequence is TGTGCCATCAGTGATAGGGGGTACAATGAGCAGTTCTTC.

The gene calls are TRBV6-1 and TRBJ1-1; TRBD1 might be the D (6 bases). CDR3 length: 13 amino acids. Deletions cut 4 bases from V and 2 bases from J, with 8 bases between. The germline V gene has CDR1 MNHNS and CDR2 SASEGT. The DNA of the CDR3 is TGTGCCAGCAGTGTGACAGGAAACACTGAAGCTTTCTTT. This encodes CASSVTGNTEAFF.

This rearrangement joins TRBV5-1 to TRBJ1-2; 9 bases match TRBD1. CDR3 length: 13 amino acids. Germline trimming cut 5 bases from V and 6 bases from J; bases unmatched to any gene: 5. Germline V gene sequence: CDR1 SGHRS, CDR2 YFSETQ. The CDR3 reads CASRDRGGDGYTF. Here the CDR3 DNA reads TGCGCCAGCAGGGACAGGGGAGGCGATGGCTACACCTTC.